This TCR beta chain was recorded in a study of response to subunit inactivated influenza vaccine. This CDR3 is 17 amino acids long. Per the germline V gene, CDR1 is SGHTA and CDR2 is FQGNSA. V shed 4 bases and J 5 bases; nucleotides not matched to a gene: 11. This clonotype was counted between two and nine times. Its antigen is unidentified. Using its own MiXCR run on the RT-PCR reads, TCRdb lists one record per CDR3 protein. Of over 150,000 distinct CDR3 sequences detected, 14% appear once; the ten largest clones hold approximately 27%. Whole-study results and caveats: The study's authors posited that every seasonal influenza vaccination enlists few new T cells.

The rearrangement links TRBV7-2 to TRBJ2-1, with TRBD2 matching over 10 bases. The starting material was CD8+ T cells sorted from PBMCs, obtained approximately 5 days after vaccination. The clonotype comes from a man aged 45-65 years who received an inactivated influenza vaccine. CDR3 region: CASSSLGLADLNNEQFF. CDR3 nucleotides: TGTGCCAGCAGCTCCCTAGGACTAGCGGATTTGAACAATGAGCAGTTCTTC.